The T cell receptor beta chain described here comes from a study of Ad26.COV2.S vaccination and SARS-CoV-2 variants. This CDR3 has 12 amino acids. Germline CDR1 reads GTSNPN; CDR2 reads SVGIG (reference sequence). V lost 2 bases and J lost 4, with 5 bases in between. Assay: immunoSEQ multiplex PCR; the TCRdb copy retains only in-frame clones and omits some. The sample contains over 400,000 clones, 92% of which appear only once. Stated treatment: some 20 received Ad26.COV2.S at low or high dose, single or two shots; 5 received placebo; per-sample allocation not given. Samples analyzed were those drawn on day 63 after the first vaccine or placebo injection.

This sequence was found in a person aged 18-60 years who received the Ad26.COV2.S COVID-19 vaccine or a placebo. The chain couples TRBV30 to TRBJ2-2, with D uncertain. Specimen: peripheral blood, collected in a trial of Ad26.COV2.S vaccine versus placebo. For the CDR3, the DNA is TGTGCCTGGAGTCGGGTCACCGGGGAGCTGTTTTTT. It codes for CAWSRVTGELFF.